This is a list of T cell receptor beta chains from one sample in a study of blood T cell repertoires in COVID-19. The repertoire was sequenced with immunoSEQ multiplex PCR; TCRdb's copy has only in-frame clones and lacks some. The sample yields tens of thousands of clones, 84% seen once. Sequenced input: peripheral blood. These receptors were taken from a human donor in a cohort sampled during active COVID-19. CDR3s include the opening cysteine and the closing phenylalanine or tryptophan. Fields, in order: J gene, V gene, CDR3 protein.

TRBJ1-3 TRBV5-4 CASRAGTDRNTIYF
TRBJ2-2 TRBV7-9 CASSRPGPGELFF
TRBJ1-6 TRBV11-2 CASSLRPGTGITYNSPLHF
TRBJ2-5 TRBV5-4 CASSLSGGGVETQYF
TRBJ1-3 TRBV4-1 CASSQDRYSGNTIYF
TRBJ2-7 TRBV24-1 CATSPGGKFHYEQYF
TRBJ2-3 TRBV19 CASSPGQGMTDTQYF
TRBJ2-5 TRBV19 CASSIGAAGTQYF
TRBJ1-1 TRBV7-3 CASSPRGIAEAFF
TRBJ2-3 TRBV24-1 CATSSSGSTDTQYF
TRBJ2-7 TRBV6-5 CASRRGTGRLEYF
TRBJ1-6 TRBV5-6 CASSLAGTGERPLHF
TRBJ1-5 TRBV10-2 CASGANSNQPQHF
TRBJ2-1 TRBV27 CASSSGLAGFVSSYNEQFF
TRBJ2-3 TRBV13 CASSPLAWGEGTDTQYF
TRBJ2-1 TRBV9 CASSVGGVVSGGYNEQFF
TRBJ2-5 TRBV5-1 CASSAGQQETQYF
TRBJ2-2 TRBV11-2 CASSGSGQRTGELFF
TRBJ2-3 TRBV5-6 CASSEDITSTDTQYF
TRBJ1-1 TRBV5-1 CASSLGQGYTEAFF
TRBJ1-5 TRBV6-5 CASRQEGNQPQHF
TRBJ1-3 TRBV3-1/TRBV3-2 CASSQGWASSSGNTIYF
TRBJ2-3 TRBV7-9 CASSLASGGRGDTQYF
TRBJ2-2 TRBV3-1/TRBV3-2 CASSQDAPRWTSGRIGELFF
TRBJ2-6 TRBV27 CASSLNRGQANVLTF
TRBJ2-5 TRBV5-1 CASSSGTGGTETQYF
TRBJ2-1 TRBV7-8 CASSPPRNEQFF
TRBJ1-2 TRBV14 CASSQGGLAANYGYTF
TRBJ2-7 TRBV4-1 CASSQTPGQLYEQYF
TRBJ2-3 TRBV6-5 CASRRDRDTDTQYF
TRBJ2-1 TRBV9 CASSVGDRGRNEQFF
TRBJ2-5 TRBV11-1 CASSPTSGNFETQYF
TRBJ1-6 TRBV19 CASSINGQGNSPLHF
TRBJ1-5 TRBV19 CASRNSGLVSNQPQHF
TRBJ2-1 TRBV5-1 CASSFTSGSYNEQFF
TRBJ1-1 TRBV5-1 CASSFTTENTEAFF
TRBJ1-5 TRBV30 CAWSVEQGARSNQPQHF
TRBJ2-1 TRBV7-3 CASSPTSGVNEQFF
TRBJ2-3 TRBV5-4 CASSPASGGAEYTQYF
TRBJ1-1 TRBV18 CASSDRADTEAFF
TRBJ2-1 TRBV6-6 CASSPSLGGAYNEQFF
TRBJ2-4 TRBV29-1 CSVVLRTENIQYF
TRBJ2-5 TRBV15 CATSRGGSGSQTQYF
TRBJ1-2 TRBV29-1 CSVGGLSTDNYGYTF
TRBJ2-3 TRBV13 CASPPRNSLPIRHTQYF
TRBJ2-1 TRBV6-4 CASSLLAGEYNEQFF